This TCR beta chain was sequenced for a study of blood T cell repertoires in COVID-19 (dated by TCRdb to about 2020). In terms of the full investigation: The collaborator samples originated in the United States, Italy and Spain and spanned the acute and convalescent phases of COVID-19. Where available, HLA class I and class II types were obtained from metadata supplied by the sample provider rather than from assay-based typing. Samples were obtained from the ongoing ImmuneRACE study (first 160 participants) and from over 1,000 subjects provided by 6 global collaborators. Sample metadata almost always included a de-identified subject ID, COVID-19 status, age in years and sex. The material from the prospective study consisted of cDNA or gDNA derived from T cells, B-cell-depleted T cells, or PBMCs. Subjects who had been exposed to COVID-19, were actively infected with it, or had recovered from it provided the deeply sampled blood TCRbeta repertoires that made up the dataset. The repertoires were released in a freely available public database meant as a resource for research on the immune response to SARS-CoV-2.

TCRbeta CDR3 regions were amplified from genomic DNA using the immunoSEQ Assay, a bias-controlled multiplex PCR. Processing in the source paper ran as follows. Nucleated cell counts per sample were estimated from amplification of reference gene primers within the assay. To quantify the absolute abundance of each unique TCRbeta CDR3 rearrangement, sequence reads were collapsed and filtered. Productive Simpson clonality was computed per sample as the square root of Simpson's diversity index over productive rearrangements. TCRdb's version of the immuneACCESS table is confined to in-frame rearrangements and falls short of the full clone set. An unresolved V gene accounts for under half of the shortfall where checked; the remainder is of unknown origin. The V and J calls and clone size are taken from that table; D and trimming were inferred from the DNA. The sample contains 250,000 to 300,000 clones, more than 75% of them found a single time. Jointly, the top ten make up approximately 2.4% of the sample.

Participants in the prospective study were aged roughly 18 to 100 years, lived in approximately 26 United States geographic areas, and enrolled through a virtual design. In the prospective study, cohorts were assigned on the basis of participant-reported clinical history obtained from a screening survey and a study questionnaire. In the prospective study, mobile phlebotomists collected whole blood, serum and a nasopharyngeal or oropharyngeal swab from each participant. Over a roughly 2-month period, participants in the prospective study had the option of providing additional blood draws and questionnaires. Blood samples from the prospective study were shipped frozen or at room temperature prior to DNA extraction. From the cysteine through the phenylalanine, the CDR3 covers 12 amino acids. The kept DNA is CDR3 alone, 36 bases in frame from the first base. Trimming costs V 5 bases and J 6 bases, and their ends lie 9 bases apart. According to the germline V gene (reference sequence), CDR1 reads WNHNN and CDR2 reads SYGVQD.

Study-wide findings and limitations: Clinical and demographic metadata were provided uncurated, with the amount varying by source and participant.

Details on this clone: Its antigen remains unidentified. The sample holds no much larger clone one base away, and base qualities are not on file.

Sequencing was carried out using PBMCs or T cells enriched from blood (not recorded which). The TCR originated in a middle-aged woman with acute COVID-19. The receptor chain draws on TRBV10-1 and TRBJ2-3; the D gene is not confidently resolved. In nucleotide form, the sequence is TGCGCCAGCAGTCGTGTTTCGGATACGCAGTATTTT. Its protein reads: CASSRVSDTQYF.